The 19 T cell receptor beta chains given below trace back to one sample, sequenced in a study of blood T cell repertoires in COVID-19 (dated by TCRdb to 2020 to 2022). The library was generated by the immunoSEQ multiplex PCR assay. TCRdb mirrors the immuneACCESS table, restricted to in-frame sequences. Some clones are absent from its copies; in checked studies, under half trace to an unresolved V gene, and the reason for the others is unknown. The sample table contains over 200,000 clones; only one count was recorded for about nine tenths of them. About 2.5% of the sample goes to the ten largest clones. Sample: peripheral blood. These receptors originate from a woman in her sixties or seventies with acute or convalescent COVID-19.

This clone has more than one count but fewer than ten. V and J are TRBV27 and TRBJ1-2; 7 nucleotides line up with TRBD1. The CDR3 runs to 14 residues. Germline trimming cut 2 bases from V and 7 bases from J; bases unmatched to any gene: 7. Germline CDR1 and CDR2: MNHEY and SMNVEV (reference sequence). CDR3 sequence (DNA): TGTGCCAGCAGTTTAACACAGGGGAGGAGTGGCTACACCTTC. The encoded protein is CASSLTQGRSGYTF.

J is TRBJ2-5 and V is TRBV15; possibly TRBD1 for D (5 bases). V dropped 3 bases and J dropped 9 bases, with 8 bases sitting between them. Per germline, CDR1 LNHNV and CDR2 YYDKDF (reference sequence). The CDR3 loop spans 11 amino acids. In nucleotides, the CDR3 is TGTGCCACCAGCAGTAAACAGGCCCAGTACTTC. Translation: CATSSKQAQYF.

The chain employs TRBV15 and TRBJ1-1, with D possibly matching TRBD1 (6 bases). Deletions cut 3 bases from V and 4 bases from J, with 15 bases between. The germline CDR1 and CDR2 sequences are LNHNV and YYDKDF (reference sequence). This CDR3 is 15 amino acids long. The CDR3 DNA follows: TGTGCCACCAGCAGGTCCACAGGGCGGAGCACTGAAGCTTTCTTT. Its translation is CATSRSTGRSTEAFF.

This clone occurred a few times. This sequence joins TRBV18 and TRBJ2-1, with a weak D call TRBD2 (5 bases). Germline V gene data show CDR1 as KGHSH and CDR2 as LQKENI. The CDR3 is 16 amino acids. V dropped 1 base and J dropped 2 bases, with 12 bases sitting between them. CDR3 region: CASSPLRTATYNEQFF. The CDR3 DNA is TGTGCCAGCTCACCACTTCGGACTGCCACCTACAATGAGCAGTTCTTC.

The chain combines TRBV5-8 with TRBJ2-5; maybe TRBD2 (5 bases). CDR1 is SGHTS, CDR2 YDEGEE, per germline. V shed 5 bases and J shed 4 bases, with 24 bases lying between them. This CDR3 region has 17 residues. The chain's CDR3 is CASRMGWGALGRETQYF. The CDR3 DNA sequence: TGTGCCAGCAGAATGGGATGGGGAGCGCTGGGAAGAGAGACCCAGTACTTC.

This clone has just one count. The chain carries TRBV28 and TRBJ1-2, with TRBD1 matching over 10 bases. The V segment lost 6 bases and the J segment 5 bases; nucleotides outside the gene matches: 3. Germline CDR1 is MDHEN and CDR2 is SYDVKM. The CDR3 has 13 amino acids. CDR3: CASSRGQGYGYTF. In nucleotides, the CDR3 is TGTGCCAGCAGCCGGGGACAGGGGTATGGCTACACCTTC.

CDR3 residues: CSAAGGRSDTQYF. The CDR3, as DNA: TGCAGCGCGGCAGGGGGGCGGTCAGATACGCAGTATTTT. The V and J genes are TRBV29-1 and TRBJ2-3; perhaps TRBD1 as D (7 bases). Germline V gene data show CDR1 as SQVTM and CDR2 as ANQGSEA. The CDR3 is made up of 13 amino acids. The germline V and J ends were trimmed by 7 bases and 4 bases, with 15 bases remaining between them.

The chain combines TRBV20-1 with TRBJ2-7, with D unresolved. Trimming removed 3 bases at V and 13 bases at J, with 10 bases between. This CDR3 contains 9 residues. The germline CDR1 and CDR2 sequences are DFQATT and SNEGSKA (reference sequence). This chain's CDR3 is CSASRKSYF. The CDR3 DNA sequence: TGCAGTGCTAGTAGAAAGAGCTACTTC.

The chain carries TRBV6-5 and TRBJ1-6; TRBD1 is a possible D gene (6 bases). Trimming removed 4 bases at V and 7 bases at J, with 11 bases between. The CDR3 spans 14 residues. Germline-derived CDR1 and CDR2 are MNHEY and SVGAGI. The CDR3 bases are TGTGCCAGCAGTTCAGGGGCCTTGAATTCACCCCTCCACTTT. It codes for CASSSGALNSPLHF.

V is TRBV29-1 and J is TRBJ2-1; 10 positions agree with TRBD2. This CDR3 has 14 amino acids. Looked up from germline, CDR1 is SQVTM and CDR2 is ANQGSEA. The ends lost 4 bases at V and 6 bases at J; junction bases unmatched: 6. The CDR3 nucleotides read TGCAGCGTTGCGGCTAGCGGGAGCATCAATGAGCAGTTCTTC. Protein sequence: CSVAASGSINEQFF.

The chain combines TRBV4-1 with TRBJ2-1; D is uncertain. Per germline, CDR1 MGHRA and CDR2 YSYEKL. This CDR3 is built from 14 residues. Trimming shortened V by 4 bases and J by 7 bases, and 14 bases separated the two germline ends. The CDR3 loop reads CASSPVRIGNEQFF. In nucleotides, the CDR3 is TGCGCCAGCAGCCCGGTAAGGATCGGGAATGAGCAGTTCTTC.

The rearrangement joins TRBV28 to TRBJ2-2; tentatively, D is TRBD1 (6 bases). The CDR3 spans 15 residues. Germline CDR1 is MDHEN and CDR2 is SYDVKM. The germline V and J ends were trimmed by 5 bases and 0 bases, with 10 bases remaining between them. The CDR3 DNA follows: TGTGCCAGCAGTCCCCGGACAGCGAACACCGGGGAGCTGTTTTTT. Translating it yields CASSPRTANTGELFF.

The V and J genes are TRBV10-3 and TRBJ2-2; 11 bases match TRBD2. V lost 3 bases, J lost 4 bases, and 10 bases stayed unmatched. There are 18 residues in the CDR3. Germline V gives CDR1 ENHRY, CDR2 SYGVKD. DNA for the CDR3: TGTGCCATCAGTGATCCGGGACTAGCGGACATCACCACCGGGGAGCTGTTTTTT. It yields the protein CAISDPGLADITTGELFF.

The chain has TRBV5-5 and TRBJ2-2; maybe TRBD1 (6 bases). The V end was cut by 4 bases, the J end by 1 base, with 23 bases between. Germline V gives CDR1 SGHKS, CDR2 YYEKEE (reference sequence). This CDR3 contains 19 residues. In DNA, the CDR3 is TGTGCCAGCAGCCGGCTCGCCCTTTCGGAGACAGGGAACACCGGGGAGCTGTTTTTT. It codes for CASSRLALSETGNTGELFF.

The chain links TRBV10-3 to TRBJ1-1, with a tentative D call TRBD1 (5 bases). Per the germline V gene, CDR1 is ENHRY and CDR2 is SYGVKD. Trimming removed 4 bases at V and 2 bases at J, with 14 bases between. The CDR3 length is 15 residues. CDR3 bases: TGTGCCATCAGTGGGAACCTTGACAGCAACACTGAAGCTTTCTTT. It translates to CAISGNLDSNTEAFF.

This rearrangement joins TRBV9 to TRBJ2-1; D perhaps matches TRBD2 (5 bases). The V gene's germline CDR1 is SGDLS and CDR2 YYNGEE. This CDR3 comprises 15 residues. The V and J ends lost 1 base and 6 bases respectively, with 14 bases between them. The CDR3 coding sequence is TGTGCCAGCAGCGTACGGTCGGGGTTGGGCAATGAGCAGTTCTTC. Protein sequence: CASSVRSGLGNEQFF.

The CDR3 here is CASSTGIRAEAFF. The CDR3 nucleotides are TGTGCCAGCAGCACCGGGATAAGGGCTGAAGCTTTCTTT. V is TRBV11-3 and J is TRBJ1-1; D not certain. The ends were cut back, 5 bases at V and 6 bases at J, with 13 bases in the middle. CDR3 length: 13 amino acids. Per the germline V gene, CDR1 is SGHNT and CDR2 is YENEEA.

The chain uses TRBV30 and TRBJ1-2; possibly TRBD1 for D (5 bases). The length of the CDR3 is 13 residues. Between the trimmed V and J ends, which lost 2 bases and 4 bases, there was a span of 11 bases. Per the germline V gene, CDR1 is GTSNPN and CDR2 is SVGIG (reference sequence). Written as DNA, the CDR3 is TGTGCCTGGAGTCTGGGAGGGGCCTATGGCTACACCTTC. Its protein product is CAWSLGGAYGYTF.

The chain joins TRBV30 to TRBJ1-1; TRBD1 agrees at 7 bases. The V gene's germline CDR1 is GTSNPN and CDR2 SVGIG (reference sequence). CDR3 length: 13 residues. Trimming removed 8 bases from V and 2 bases from J; junction bases left unmatched: 8. The CDR3 sequence is CAGKTGSNTEAFF. DNA of the CDR3: TGTGCCGGAAAGACAGGGTCAAACACTGAAGCTTTCTTT.